This TCR beta chain appears in the sequencing data of a study of CD8 T cells in Susac syndrome. V gave up 4 bases and J gave up 5 bases, with 7 bases separating them. The length of the CDR3 is 12 residues. Germline-derived CDR1 and CDR2 are LGHDT and YNNKEL (reference sequence). Reverse transcription of roughly 0.45 to 1 ug RNA was carried out with random hexamers. Amplification of TCR beta CDR3 spanned 54 Vbeta and 13 Jbeta via immunoSEQ multiplex PCR. One entry per CDR3 protein, called by TCRdb with MiXCR from the immunoSEQ multiplex PCR reads. The table includes roughly 200,000 distinct CDR3 sequences, roughly 94% detected once.

The receptor was isolated from a human donor in good health. The chain employs TRBV3-1 and TRBJ2-3; no clear D gene. Sequenced material: CD4+ T cells from PBMCs. The CDR3 DNA is TGTGCCAGCAGCCCCGAAGAAGATACGCAGTATTTT. Protein sequence: CASSPEEDTQYF.